The 25 T cell receptor beta chains presented below share a single source sample, sequenced in a study of shared clonotypes between healthy human individuals. CD8 cells classed as naive were CD45RO-negative and positively selected for CCR7, excluding terminally differentiated effector memory CD45RA+ cells. Assay used: immunoSEQ multiplex PCR; TCRdb lists only in-frame clones, some missing. The sample has roughly 2.1 million clones, approximately 94% seen once; the top ten hold more than 1.5%. The sample comprised naive CD8+ T cells from PBMCs. Receptor source: a man aged 18 to 29 in good health. Some clones in this sample may be carry-over from other donors' samples.

The V gene is TRBV5-1, the J gene TRBJ2-7; TRBD1 aligns across 8 bases. J gave up 3 bases and V 5 bases, and 7 bases lay outside the gene matches. CDR3 length: 14 residues. Germline V gene data show CDR1 as SGHRS and CDR2 as YFSETQ. CDR3 sequence reads: CASSSLGQGYEQYF. In DNA form, the CDR3 reads TGCGCCAGCAGTTCACTAGGACAGGGCTACGAGCAGTACTTC.

The V and J genes are TRBV19 and TRBJ2-7; 15 bases are a match to TRBD2. The CDR3 consists of 16 residues. V dropped 4 bases and J dropped 3; count of bases not matched to a gene: 4. CDR1 is LNHDA, CDR2 SQIVND, per germline (reference sequence). CDR3 amino acids: CASSTKGLAGGYEQYF. The CDR3 DNA sequence: TGTGCCAGTAGTACGAAGGGACTAGCGGGAGGCTACGAGCAGTACTTC.

V gene TRBV7-6 combines with J gene TRBJ2-7, with 9 bases identical to TRBD1. The CDR3 loop spans 15 amino acids. Germline CDR1 SGHVS, CDR2 FNYEAQ. The V segment lost 3 bases and the J segment 2 bases; nucleotides outside the gene matches: 5. The CDR3 region is CASSLADRGTYEQYF. Here the CDR3 DNA reads TGTGCCAGCAGCTTGGCGGACAGGGGAACCTACGAGCAGTACTTC. Variable domain in full (rest from reference TRBV7-6 and TRBJ2-7): GAGVSQSPRYKVTKRGQDVALRCDPISGHVSLYWYRQALGQGPEFLTYFNYEAQQDKSGLPNDRFSAERPEGSISTLTIQRTEQRDSAMYRCASSLADRGTYEQYFGPGTRLTVT.

Details on this clone: Other DNA sequences of this sample code for an identical CDR3. V usage is TRBV6-5 and J usage is TRBJ2-7, with 8 bases aligning to TRBD1. This CDR3 spans 14 amino acids. Germline V CDR1 and CDR2: MNHEY, SVGAGI. The V segment lost 2 bases and the J segment 2 bases; nucleotides outside the gene matches: 2. The CDR3 DNA is TGTGCCAGCAGTTACGGGACAGGCACCTACGAGCAGTACTTC. Its translation: CASSYGTGTYEQYF.

The J gene is TRBJ2-2, the V gene TRBV5-5; D is possibly TRBD1 (5 bases). This CDR3 region has 16 residues. Germline V gene sequence: CDR1 SGHKS, CDR2 YYEKEE (reference sequence). Trimming removed 0 bases at V and 4 bases at J, with 13 bases between. This CDR3 is CASSLAAGWGTGELFF. The DNA for the CDR3 is TGTGCCAGCAGCTTGGCCGCAGGGTGGGGCACCGGGGAGCTGTTTTTT.

The rearrangement joins TRBV7-9 to TRBJ1-5; TRBD1 aligns across 9 bases. V gave up 4 bases and J gave up 6 bases; unmatched junction bases: 10. Germline V gene sequence: CDR1 SEHNR, CDR2 FQNEAQ (reference sequence). The CDR3 sequence is 16 residues long. The CDR3 protein is CASSSSDRGVLQPQHF. The CDR3 nucleotides read TGTGCCAGCAGCTCCAGTGACAGGGGGGTTCTTCAGCCCCAGCATTTT.

The rearrangement joins TRBV4-3 to TRBJ1-1; unclear D gene. The V gene's germline CDR1 is LGHNA and CDR2 YSLEER. The length of the CDR3 is 12 residues. The germline V and J ends were trimmed by 1 base and 3 bases, with 3 bases remaining between them. CDR3 residues: CASSQGYTEAFF. CDR3 nucleotide sequence: TGCGCCAGCAGCCAAGGATACACTGAAGCTTTCTTT.

Here the CDR3 reads CAWSGGVGAFF. The CDR3 DNA reads TGTGCCTGGAGCGGGGGAGTTGGAGCTTTCTTT. The chain recombines TRBV30 with TRBJ1-1, with D perhaps TRBD1 (5 bases). Deletions cut 3 bases from V and 10 bases from J, with 12 bases between. Germline V CDR1 and CDR2: GTSNPN, SVGIG (reference sequence). This CDR3 has 11 amino acids.

This clone was seen just once. The chain has TRBV2 and TRBJ2-7; D possibly corresponds to TRBD2 (7 bases). V lost 4 bases and J lost 4, with 17 bases in between. The germline V gene encodes CDR1 SNHLY and CDR2 FYNNEI. This CDR3 is built from 15 residues. DNA of the CDR3: TGTGCCAGCAGTGTAGGGGGGGTGCTTATTTACGAGCAGTACTTC. Translated, it gives CASSVGGVLIYEQYF.

The CDR3 sequence: CASSPAGRSNTEAFF. In nucleotides, the CDR3 is TGTGCCAGCAGCCCAGCAGGGAGGAGTAACACTGAAGCTTTCTTT. The genes are TRBV7-6 and TRBJ1-1; tentative D call: TRBD1 (5 bases). Trimming removed 5 bases at V and 2 bases at J, with 15 bases between. CDR3 length: 15 amino acids. CDR1 and CDR2 (germline): SGHVS, FNYEAQ.

V is TRBV7-8 and J is TRBJ1-5; TRBD1 aligns across 8 bases. The CDR3 length is 16 residues. Germline V gene sequence: CDR1 SGHVS, CDR2 FQNEAQ. V shed 0 bases and J 4 bases; nucleotides not matched to a gene: 5. Here the CDR3 DNA reads TGTGCCAGCAGCTTAGCGCCCCGGACAGGGAATCAGCCCCAGCATTTT. This translates into CASSLAPRTGNQPQHF.

Points on this clone: Other DNA sequences of this sample code for an identical CDR3. The chain employs TRBV9 and TRBJ1-3, with a tentative D call TRBD1 (5 bases). The V gene's germline CDR1 is SGDLS and CDR2 YYNGEE. V lost 0 bases, J lost 0 bases, and 7 bases lay in between. CDR3 length equals 15 residues. This CDR3 reads CASSVAGTSGNTIYF. CDR3 nucleotides: TGTGCCAGCAGCGTAGCAGGGACCTCTGGAAACACCATATATTTT.

Here the CDR3 reads CASTESGVVETQYF. DNA of the CDR3: TGTGCCAGCACCGAAAGCGGAGTAGTGGAGACCCAGTACTTC. The chain has TRBV6-5 and TRBJ2-5; tentatively, D is TRBD2 (5 bases). CDR3 length: 14 residues. Trimming removed 7 bases from V and 5 bases from J, with 17 bases in between. In germline, CDR1 is MNHEY, CDR2 SVGAGI.

The rearrangement joins TRBV11-2 to TRBJ1-5; D is possibly TRBD1 (6 bases). V lost 1 base and J 0 bases, leaving 16 bases between the germline ends. The CDR3 spans 18 residues. CDR1 and CDR2 (germline): SGHAT, FQNNGV. This CDR3 reads CASSLGTIRDTSNQPQHF. For the CDR3, the DNA is TGTGCCAGCAGCTTAGGAACGATTAGGGACACTAGCAATCAGCCCCAGCATTTT.

The chain employs TRBV5-6 and TRBJ2-3; either TRBD1 or TRBD2 may fit D (5 bases each). CDR3 length: 16 residues. V gave up 3 bases and J gave up 0 bases, with 14 bases separating them. Germline CDR1 SGHDT, CDR2 YYEEEE. CDR3 DNA: TGTGCCAGCAGCTCGGATAGGGACCGAAGCACAGATACGCAGTATTTT. Its translation: CASSSDRDRSTDTQYF.

This chain connects TRBV11-2 to TRBJ2-7; tentatively, D is TRBD2 (6 bases). CDR3 length: 16 residues. Germline V gene sequence: CDR1 SGHAT, CDR2 FQNNGV. The V gene lost 5 bases and the J gene lost 1 base, with 18 bases spanning the gap. The CDR3 region is CASSGMQGGSSYEQYF. CDR3 sequence (DNA): TGTGCCAGCAGCGGAATGCAGGGAGGCTCATCCTACGAGCAGTACTTC. Looking up the rest from reference TRBV11-2 and TRBJ2-7 gives the full variable domain: EAGVAQSPRYKIIEKRQSVAFWCNPISGHATLYWYQQILGQGPKLLIQFQNNGVVDDSQLPKDRFSAERLKGVDSTLKIQPAKLEDSAVYLCASSGMQGGSSYEQYFGPGTRLTVT.

The V gene is TRBV7-8, the J gene TRBJ2-5; 12 nucleotides match TRBD2. V shed 5 bases and J 7 bases; nucleotides not matched to a gene: 14. The CDR3 is 17 amino acids. Per germline, CDR1 SGHVS and CDR2 FQNEAQ. CDR3 residues: CASSPGLAGSDLGTQYF. In DNA form, the CDR3 reads TGTGCCAGCAGCCCCGGACTAGCGGGATCAGATTTGGGGACCCAGTACTTC.

The J gene is TRBJ1-3, the V gene TRBV25-1; D is undetermined. Trimming left V 6 bases short and J 0 bases short, with 15 bases between. The CDR3 covers 16 residues. Per the germline V gene, CDR1 is MGHDK and CDR2 is SYGVNS. CDR3 loop: CASRSVPCTSGNTIYF. The CDR3 DNA reads TGTGCCAGCAGATCAGTCCCCTGTACCTCTGGAAACACCATATATTTT.

The V gene is TRBV27, the J gene TRBJ2-7; no reliable D call. Germline CDR1 is MNHEY and CDR2 is SMNVEV (reference sequence). CDR3 size: 14 residues. The V end was cut by 4 bases, the J end by 8 bases, with 18 bases between. The CDR3 DNA reads as TGTGCCAGCAGTTCCCTTGAGACTCCGTCGCAGCAGTACTTC. Translation gives CASSSLETPSQQYF.

This clone occurred once. Other DNA sequences of this sample code for an identical CDR3. The V and J genes are TRBV28 and TRBJ2-1; D may be TRBD1 or TRBD2 (5 bases each). The CDR3 contains 15 residues. Germline CDR1 is MDHEN and CDR2 is SYDVKM. Between the trimmed V and J ends, which lost 6 bases and 0 bases, there was a span of 12 bases. CDR3 sequence reads: CASRGRASSYNEQFF. CDR3 DNA sequence: TGTGCCAGCAGGGGACGGGCCAGCTCCTACAATGAGCAGTTCTTC.

CDR3 protein: CASSLGIQGSGNTIYF. CDR3 in DNA: TGTGCCAGCAGCTTGGGGATACAGGGATCTGGAAACACCATATATTTT. The chain employs TRBV5-4 and TRBJ1-3; a weak D match, TRBD1 (6 bases). Trimming removed 0 bases at V and 1 base at J, with 11 bases between. Per the germline V gene, CDR1 is SGHNT and CDR2 is YYREEE (reference sequence). The CDR3 sequence is 16 residues long.

The gene calls are TRBV5-6 and TRBJ1-3, with a weak D call TRBD1 (5 bases). V lost 7 bases to trimming and J lost 0 bases, with 14 bases between them. CDR1 and CDR2 from the germline V gene are SGHDT and YYEEEE. This CDR3 has 15 amino acids. The DNA of the CDR3 is TGTGCCAGCGGGGGGGACGCAAGCTCTGGAAACACCATATATTTT. This codes for CASGGDASSGNTIYF.

This clone was picked up one time. The rearrangement joins TRBV28 to TRBJ1-2, with TRBD1 matching 9 bases. Germline lookup yields CDR1 MDHEN and CDR2 SYDVKM. V was clipped by 0 bases and J by 2 bases; unmatched bases: 1. This CDR3 has 15 residues. CDR3 sequence (DNA): TGTGCCAGCAGTTTATGGGGACAGGGAAACTATGGCTACACCTTC. Its protein is CASSLWGQGNYGYTF.

The gene calls are TRBV10-3 and TRBJ1-1; TRBD1 aligns across 10 bases. This CDR3 contains 15 residues. V lost 2 bases, J lost 5 bases, and 5 bases stayed unmatched. Per the germline V gene, CDR1 is ENHRY and CDR2 is SYGVKD. The CDR3 nucleotides read TGTGCCATCAGTGAGCGGACAGGGGGAATGACTGAAGCTTTCTTT. Translated, it gives CAISERTGGMTEAFF.

The rearrangement joins TRBV5-1 to TRBJ2-6, with a possible D match to TRBD1 (6 bases). CDR1 is SGHRS and CDR2 is YFSETQ in the germline V gene. V dropped 5 bases and J dropped 2 bases, with 8 bases sitting between them. The CDR3 covers 14 residues. The CDR3 is CASRGDTGANVLTF. The CDR3 DNA follows: TGCGCCAGCAGGGGGGACACTGGGGCCAACGTCCTGACTTTC. Together with reference TRBV5-1 and TRBJ2-6, the CDR3 gives the full variable domain: KAGVTQTPRYLIKTRGQQVTLSCSPISGHRSVSWYQQTPGQGLQFLFEYFSETQRNKGNFPGRFSGRQFSNSRSEMNVSTLELGDSALYLCASRGDTGANVLTFGAGSRLTVL.